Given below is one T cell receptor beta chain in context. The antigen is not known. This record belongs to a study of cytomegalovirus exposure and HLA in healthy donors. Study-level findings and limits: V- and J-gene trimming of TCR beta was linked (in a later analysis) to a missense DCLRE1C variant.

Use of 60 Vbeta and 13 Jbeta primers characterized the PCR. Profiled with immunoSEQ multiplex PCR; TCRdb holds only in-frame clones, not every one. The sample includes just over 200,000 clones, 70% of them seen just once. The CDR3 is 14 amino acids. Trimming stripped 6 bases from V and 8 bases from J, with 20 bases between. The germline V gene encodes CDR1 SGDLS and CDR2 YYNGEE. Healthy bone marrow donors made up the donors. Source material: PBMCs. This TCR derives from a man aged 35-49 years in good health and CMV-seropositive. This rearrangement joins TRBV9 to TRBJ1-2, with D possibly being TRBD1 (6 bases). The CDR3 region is CASNPSGGRGGYTF. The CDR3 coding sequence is TGTGCCAGCAACCCCTCGGGGGGGCGCGGAGGCTACACCTTC.